Listed below are T cell receptor beta chains from one sample, sequenced in a study of blood T cell repertoires in COVID-19. The assay was immunoSEQ multiplex PCR, and TCRdb's table has in-frame clones only and misses some. Altogether about 120,000 clones are present, 85% to 90% being singletons, with the ten largest covering approximately 2.3%. Sequencing used peripheral blood. The receptors shown here come from a woman between 50 and 59 years old with acute or convalescent COVID-19. Both conserved end residues are part of each CDR3. The order of the fields is clone size, V gene, D gene, J gene, CDR3 DNA, CDR3 protein. D genes are given only for firm matches. Part of the rows lack a size; the others show once, few, many or a class for expanded clones.

clone size: .
V gene: TRBV27
D gene: TRBD2
J gene: TRBJ2-7
CDR3 DNA: TGTGCCAGCAGTCCGTCACTAGCGGGAGGGCGCGAGCAGTACTTC
CDR3 protein: CASSPSLAGGREQYF

clone size: .
V gene: TRBV7-2
D gene: TRBD1
J gene: TRBJ1-1
CDR3 DNA: TGTGCCAGCAGCACGTGGGACAGGAACACTGAAGCTTTCTTT
CDR3 protein: CASSTWDRNTEAFF

clone size: .
V gene: TRBV3-1/TRBV3-2
D gene: .
J gene: TRBJ2-7
CDR3 DNA: TGTGCCAGCAGCCAAGAACAACGGCAGTACTTC
CDR3 protein: CASSQEQRQYF

clone size: .
V gene: TRBV4-1
D gene: TRBD1
J gene: TRBJ2-1
CDR3 DNA: TGCGCCAGCAGCCAAGGGGACAGGGGAGGCAATGAGCAGTTCTTC
CDR3 protein: CASSQGDRGGNEQFF

clone size: .
V gene: TRBV6-6
D gene: TRBD1
J gene: TRBJ1-3
CDR3 DNA: TGTGCCAGCAGCCGACAGGGGCCAGCAGAGGCTGGAAACACCATATATTTT
CDR3 protein: CASSRQGPAEAGNTIYF

clone size: .
V gene: TRBV11-3
D gene: .
J gene: TRBJ2-3
CDR3 DNA: TGTGCCAGCAGCTTAAGACCCCTAGTGGCGGGGAGCACAGATACGCAGTATTTT
CDR3 protein: CASSLRPLVAGSTDTQYF

clone size: .
V gene: TRBV9
D gene: .
J gene: TRBJ1-2
CDR3 DNA: TGTGCCAGCAGCAATAATGGGGAGAACTATGGCTACACCTTC
CDR3 protein: CASSNNGENYGYTF

clone size: .
V gene: TRBV7-8
D gene: TRBD2
J gene: TRBJ2-1
CDR3 DNA: TGTGCCAGCAGCTTACGGGCCAGCGGGAGCAATGAGCAGTTCTTC
CDR3 protein: CASSLRASGSNEQFF

clone size: .
V gene: TRBV25-1
D gene: .
J gene: TRBJ2-5
CDR3 DNA: TGTGCCAGCAGTGAATTAACGGGACAAGAGACCCAGTACTTC
CDR3 protein: CASSELTGQETQYF

clone size: .
V gene: TRBV20-1
D gene: .
J gene: TRBJ1-1
CDR3 DNA: TGCAGTGCTAGTGCGGCAGGGTGGATGAACACTGAAGCTTTCTTT
CDR3 protein: CSASAAGWMNTEAFF

clone size: .
V gene: TRBV12-2
D gene: .
J gene: TRBJ2-3
CDR3 DNA: TGTGCAAGTCGCTTAGCGGGTACGAGCGGGGGGGCCACAGATACGCAGTATTTT
CDR3 protein: CASRLAGTSGGATDTQYF

clone size: .
V gene: TRBV21-1
D gene: .
J gene: TRBJ1-2
CDR3 DNA: TGTGCCAGCAGCAACGACAGGGGGCGCTGGGGCTACACCTTC
CDR3 protein: CASSNDRGRWGYTF

clone size: once
V gene: TRBV19
D gene: TRBD1
J gene: TRBJ1-3
CDR3 DNA: TGTGCCAGCCGACAGGGCTATGGAAACACCATATATTTT
CDR3 protein: CASRQGYGNTIYF

clone size: .
V gene: TRBV4-3
D gene: TRBD1
J gene: TRBJ1-4
CDR3 DNA: TGCGCCAGCAGCCAAGGGGACAGGGGTAATGAAAAACTGTTTTTT
CDR3 protein: CASSQGDRGNEKLFF

clone size: .
V gene: TRBV6-5
D gene: .
J gene: TRBJ1-3
CDR3 DNA: TGTGCCAGCGGGGATGGGGGCTCGGGGGGAAACACCATATATTTT
CDR3 protein: CASGDGGSGGNTIYF

clone size: .
V gene: TRBV18
D gene: .
J gene: TRBJ1-6
CDR3 DNA: TGTGCCAGCTCACCGACATTCGCGACTAGCTCCTATAATTCACCCCTCCACTTT
CDR3 protein: CASSPTFATSSYNSPLHF

clone size: .
V gene: TRBV30
D gene: .
J gene: TRBJ1-4
CDR3 DNA: TGTGCCTGGAGAGGACCGGGGAAGGAAAAACTGTTTTTT
CDR3 protein: CAWRGPGKEKLFF

clone size: .
V gene: TRBV5-1
D gene: TRBD1
J gene: TRBJ1-5
CDR3 DNA: TGCGCCAGCAGCTTGGGGGCAGGGGGTCAGCCCCAGCATTTT
CDR3 protein: CASSLGAGGQPQHF

clone size: .
V gene: TRBV5-4
D gene: TRBD1
J gene: TRBJ1-1
CDR3 DNA: TGTGCCAGCAGCAGAGCGGACAGGGGAGGCACTGAAGCTTTCTTT
CDR3 protein: CASSRADRGGTEAFF

clone size: .
V gene: TRBV29-1
D gene: .
J gene: TRBJ1-2
CDR3 DNA: TGCAGCGTCACGTCAGCGGCGCCTAACTATGGCTACACCTTC
CDR3 protein: CSVTSAAPNYGYTF

clone size: .
V gene: TRBV19
D gene: TRBD1
J gene: TRBJ1-2
CDR3 DNA: TGTGCCAGTAGTACCCTGTCGGTCGGGACAGGGGACTATGGCTACACCTTC
CDR3 protein: CASSTLSVGTGDYGYTF

clone size: .
V gene: TRBV3-1/TRBV3-2
D gene: TRBD1
J gene: TRBJ1-2
CDR3 DNA: TGTGCCAGCAGCCAAGGGTTGACAGGGGGCTACACCTTC
CDR3 protein: CASSQGLTGGYTF

clone size: .
V gene: TRBV9
D gene: TRBD1
J gene: TRBJ1-5
CDR3 DNA: TGTGCCAGCAGCGTAGAGGGGACAGGGAAACAGCCCCAGCATTTT
CDR3 protein: CASSVEGTGKQPQHF

clone size: .
V gene: TRBV6-2/TRBV6-3
D gene: .
J gene: TRBJ1-5
CDR3 DNA: TGTGCCAGCAGTTACGGCGGCCTCGAGCCTTGGCCCCAGCATTTT
CDR3 protein: CASSYGGLEPWPQHF

clone size: few
V gene: TRBV5-4
D gene: .
J gene: TRBJ2-6
CDR3 DNA: TGTGCCAGCCTTTCTGGGGCCAACGTCCTGACTTTC
CDR3 protein: CASLSGANVLTF

clone size: .
V gene: TRBV4-1
D gene: .
J gene: TRBJ2-7
CDR3 DNA: TGCGCCAGCAGCCAAGATCCCGGGAGTTTGTACGAGCAGTACTTC
CDR3 protein: CASSQDPGSLYEQYF

clone size: .
V gene: TRBV7-2
D gene: TRBD2
J gene: TRBJ2-2
CDR3 DNA: TGTGCCAGCACTCCAGGAGCGGGACTGAACACCGGGGAGCTGTTTTTT
CDR3 protein: CASTPGAGLNTGELFF